The entry below gives a single T cell receptor beta chain sequence along with its context. Authors' data handling: Researchers report that nucleated cell counts were estimated from reference gene primer amplification. Only in-frame clones appear in the TCRdb table, and some are missing; sequencing was by immunoSEQ multiplex PCR. D and trimming come from the DNA, and the V and J calls and clone size come from that table. The repertoire consists of about 100,000 clones, with about 84% occurring once and the leading ten covering about 13%. This sample stems from a study of blood T cell repertoires in COVID-19. Study overall: The United States, Italy and Spain provided the acute and convalescent COVID-19 samples.

Germline-derived CDR1 and CDR2 are SGHNT and YYREEE (reference sequence). Trimming pared 4 bases from V and 8 bases from J, leaving 13 bases between. This CDR3 is 13 amino acids long. This sequence originates from a human donor in a cohort sampled during active COVID-19. The chain combines TRBV5-4 with TRBJ2-1; D gene ambiguous. Sequenced input: peripheral blood. The chain's CDR3 is CASSPPSSDEQFF. CDR3 sequence (DNA): TGTGCCAGCAGCCCACCAAGCAGCGATGAGCAGTTCTTC.